These 16 T cell receptor beta chains share one sample of origin, sequenced in a study of regulatory T cells in long-lasting Graves disease (dated by TCRdb to the early 2020s). Library construction relied on multiplex PCR. The data were produced on an Illumina HiSeq 4000. To build TCR beta libraries, CDR3 regions were amplified by Arm-PCR using iRepertoire HTBI primers. TCRdb reprocessing: public reads trimmed at Q25 with fastp, clones called with MiXCR, in-frame beta chains kept. Rows are unified per CDR3 protein, each entry keeping the most common DNA and genes. The sample profile shows roughly 300,000 distinct CDR3 sequences; roughly a fifth of them were found once. The ten largest clones take up around three fifths of the sample. The time point label, as the study defines it: persistent/refractory GD, antithyroid drugs over 5 years with positive TRAb. For both TCR sequencing and RNA sequencing, RNA was extracted from PBMCs using TRIzol.

This material consisted of peripheral blood mononuclear cells (PBMCs), taken when the disease was refractory, from a patient treated with antithyroid drugs. The receptors here all came from a female donor with Graves disease.

The rearrangement links TRBV3-1 to TRBJ2-7, with a tentative D call TRBD1 (6 bases). CDR3 length equals 16 residues. The germline V gene encodes CDR1 LGHDT and CDR2 YNNKEL (reference sequence). Trimming took 0 bases from V and 3 from J, leaving 15 bases between them. The CDR3 here is CASSQDLGTNVYEQYF. The CDR3 region has the DNA TGTGCCAGCAGCCAAGATTTGGGGACAAACGTCTACGAGCAGTACTTC.

In its sample, this clonotype was seen many times. The V call is TRBV12-3 or TRBV12-4, the J call TRBJ2-7; D unresolved. The CDR3 totals 13 residues. V was cut by 0 bases and J by 6 bases, with 9 bases left in between. The CDR3 DNA sequence: TGTGCCAGCAGTTTAGCGGAGTGGCCCGAGCAGTACTTC. This encodes CASSLAEWPEQYF.

The rearrangement joins TRBV19 to TRBJ2-7; D may match TRBD1 or TRBD2 (5 bases each). V was pared by 5 bases and J by 4 bases, with 15 bases between. The germline gives CDR1 LNHDA, CDR2 SQIVND (reference sequence). The CDR3 spans 14 residues. The CDR3 DNA reads as TGTGCCAGTAGTCCGGGACCGCCCCTGTACGAGCAGTACTTC. It specifies CASSPGPPLYEQYF.

The chain has TRBV5-1 and TRBJ1-4; the match to TRBD1 covers 12 bases. CDR1 and CDR2 (germline): SGHRS, YFSETQ. The CDR3 totals 16 residues. Trimming cost V 4 bases and J 8 bases; bases outside gene matches: 9. In DNA, the CDR3 is TGCGCCAGCAGCGAAAGGGACAGGGGGCCGGGGGAAAAACTGTTTTTT. Amino acids: CASSERDRGPGEKLFF.

The sample holds a few counts of this clonotype. The V and J genes are TRBV28 and TRBJ2-2, with 13 positions matching TRBD2. Trimming took 6 bases from V and 9 from J; bases not matched to a gene: 13. Germline V lookup: CDR1 MDHEN, CDR2 SYDVKM. The CDR3 loop spans 17 amino acids. The CDR3 DNA is TGTGCCAGCAGCCCTCCGGGACTAGCGGGACAGCACCGGGAGCTGTTTTTT. It codes for CASSPPGLAGQHRELFF.

This clonotype was seen at least ten times. The V call is TRBV27, the J call TRBJ1-2; D is undetermined. The CDR3 is 15 amino acids. Germline CDR1 and CDR2: MNHEY and SMNVEV (reference sequence). V was cut by 2 bases and J by 0 bases, with 10 bases left in between. This CDR3 reads CASSLTVRANYGYTF. The CDR3 DNA follows: TGTGCCAGCAGTTTAACGGTGAGAGCTAACTATGGCTACACCTTC.

This clonotype was recorded at least ten times. V usage is TRBV19 and J usage is TRBJ1-5, with D unresolved. CDR1 is LNHDA and CDR2 is SQIVND in the germline V gene (reference sequence). V lost 2 bases and J lost 0, with 8 bases in between. The CDR3 sequence is 15 residues long. CDR3 nucleotides: TGTGCCAGTAGTATAAAAGTCGATAGCAATCAGCCCCAGCATTTT. Protein sequence: CASSIKVDSNQPQHF.

The chain links TRBV7-2 to TRBJ2-2, with TRBD1 identical over 10 bases. In germline, CDR1 is SGHTA, CDR2 FQGNSA. V shed 5 bases and J 0 bases; nucleotides not matched to a gene: 12. The CDR3 totals 19 residues. CDR3 amino acids: CASSASGTGDGPNTGELFF. Written as DNA, the CDR3 is TGTGCCAGCAGCGCATCCGGGACAGGGGACGGCCCGAACACCGGGGAGCTGTTTTTT.

The V gene is TRBV19, the J gene TRBJ2-6; D possibly corresponds to TRBD2 (6 bases). This CDR3 is 15 amino acids long. Germline V gives CDR1 LNHDA, CDR2 SQIVND (reference sequence). V lost 4 bases and J 0 bases, leaving 7 bases between the germline ends. Written as DNA, the CDR3 is TGTGCCAGTAGTACGGGGGACTCTGGGGCCAACGTCCTGACTTTC. Translated, it gives CASSTGDSGANVLTF.

The genes are TRBV3-1 and TRBJ1-2; D unclear. CDR3 length equals 14 residues. V was trimmed by 4 bases and J by 2 bases, leaving 11 bases between them. Germline values: CDR1 LGHDT, CDR2 YNNKEL (reference sequence). CDR3 region: CASSPQQNNYGYTF. The DNA of the CDR3 is TGTGCCAGCAGCCCCCAGCAAAACAACTATGGCTACACCTTC.

This clonotype was found a few times. The J gene is TRBJ2-5, the V gene TRBV5-1, with 12 bases lining up with TRBD2. The V gene end was trimmed by 1 base and the J gene end by 5 bases; junction bases not matched to a gene: 12. The V gene's germline CDR1 is SGHRS and CDR2 YFSETQ. This CDR3 contains 18 residues. CDR3 DNA: TGCGCCAGCAGCTTGAAGCGACGACTAGCGGGAGAGTCGGAGACCCAGTACTTC. As protein: CASSLKRRLAGESETQYF.

This clonotype was observed a few times. The rearrangement uses TRBV4-1 and TRBJ1-6; TRBD1 matches 7 bases. This CDR3 has 17 residues. Germline trimming cut 0 bases from V and 11 bases from J; bases unmatched to any gene: 13. Germline CDR1 is MGHRA and CDR2 is YSYEKL. In DNA form, the CDR3 reads TGCGCCAGCAGCCAAGACTTCCCTCTGTCCAGGGGGACACCCCTCCACTTT. Its protein is CASSQDFPLSRGTPLHF.

This clonotype was counted at least ten times. The V and J genes are TRBV7-3 and TRBJ2-1, with TRBD2 identical over 10 bases. The germline V gene encodes CDR1 SGHTA and CDR2 FQGTGA. CDR3 length equals 15 residues. V was pared by 3 bases and J by 5 bases, with 4 bases of the junction left unmatched. The CDR3 loop reads CASSFQGLADNEQFF. CDR3 coding DNA: TGTGCCAGCAGCTTCCAAGGACTAGCGGACAATGAGCAGTTCTTC.

The V and J genes are TRBV6-1 and TRBJ2-2; weak D call: TRBD2 (5 bases). The CDR3 has 12 residues. V gave up 5 bases and J gave up 6 bases, with 7 bases separating them. The germline CDR1 and CDR2 sequences are MNHNS and SASEGT. CDR3 bases: TGTGCCAGCAGTAGAGGGCCCGGGGAGCTGTTTTTT. It specifies CASSRGPGELFF.

A few counts support this clonotype. V usage is TRBV4-1 and J usage is TRBJ1-2; 9 bases fit TRBD1. Germline values: CDR1 MGHRA, CDR2 YSYEKL. This CDR3 comprises 18 residues. The V and J ends lost 6 bases and 2 bases, in that order; junction bases with no gene match: 16. CDR3: CASRPSTGQGRQNYGYTF. As DNA, the CDR3 is TGCGCCAGCAGACCCTCGACGGGACAGGGCCGACAAAACTATGGCTACACCTTC.

This clonotype has ten or more counts. The gene calls are TRBV6-5 and TRBJ2-5; TRBD2 matches at 8 bases. The CDR3 totals 14 residues. Germline CDR1 reads MNHEY; CDR2 reads SVGAGI. The V segment lost 3 bases and the J segment 4 bases; nucleotides outside the gene matches: 4. The CDR3 DNA is TGTGCCAGCAGTTATTCTCTAGCGGGAGAGACCCAGTACTTC. Translation gives CASSYSLAGETQYF.